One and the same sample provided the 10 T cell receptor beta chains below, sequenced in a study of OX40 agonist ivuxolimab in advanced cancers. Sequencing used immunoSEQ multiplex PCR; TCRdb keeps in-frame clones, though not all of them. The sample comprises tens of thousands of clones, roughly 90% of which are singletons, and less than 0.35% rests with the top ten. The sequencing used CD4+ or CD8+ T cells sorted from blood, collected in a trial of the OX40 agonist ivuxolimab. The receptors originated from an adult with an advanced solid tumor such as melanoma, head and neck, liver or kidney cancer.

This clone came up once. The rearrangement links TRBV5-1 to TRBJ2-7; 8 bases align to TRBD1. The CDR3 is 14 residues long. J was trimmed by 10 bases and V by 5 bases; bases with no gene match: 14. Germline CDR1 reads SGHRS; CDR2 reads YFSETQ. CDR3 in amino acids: CASSKDRPGQAQYF. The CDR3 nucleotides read TGCGCCAGCAGTAAGGACCGACCGGGACAGGCCCAGTACTTC. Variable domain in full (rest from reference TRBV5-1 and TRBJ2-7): KAGVTQTPRYLIKTRGQQVTLSCSPISGHRSVSWYQQTPGQGLQFLFEYFSETQRNKGNFPGRFSGRQFSNSRSEMNVSTLELGDSALYLCASSKDRPGQAQYFGPGTRLTVT.

As DNA, the CDR3 is TGTGCCATTAGGGGGGGACTAGCGGGAGTAGAAGATACGCAGTATTTT. The encoded protein is CAIRGGLAGVEDTQYF. The chain employs TRBV10-3 and TRBJ2-3; 14 bases align to TRBD2. J gave up 5 bases and V 9 bases, and 10 bases lay outside the gene matches. Germline CDR1 reads ENHRY; CDR2 reads SYGVKD. The CDR3 loop spans 16 amino acids.

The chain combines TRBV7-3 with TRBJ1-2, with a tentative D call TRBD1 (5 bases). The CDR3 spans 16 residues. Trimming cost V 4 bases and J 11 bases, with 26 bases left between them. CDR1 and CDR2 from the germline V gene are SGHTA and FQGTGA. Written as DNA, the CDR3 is TGTGCCAGCAGCTCCACCGGACCGGGACTAGGGATCGAATACACCTTC. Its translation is CASSSTGPGLGIEYTF.

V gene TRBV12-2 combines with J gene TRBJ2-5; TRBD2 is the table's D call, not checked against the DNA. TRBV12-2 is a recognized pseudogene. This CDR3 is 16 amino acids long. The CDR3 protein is CASPREALRNQETQYF. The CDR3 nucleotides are TGTGCAAGTCCACGGGAGGCCCTGAGGAACCAAGAGACCCAGTACTTC.

The CDR3 coding sequence is TGTGCCAGCAGTTTGGTGTCAGGGGCAAAACTGTTTTTT. Translating it yields CASSLVSGAKLFF. The chain has TRBV28 and TRBJ1-4, with a tentative D call TRBD1 (6 bases). Germline CDR1 MDHEN, CDR2 SYDVKM. Trimming took off 3 bases at V and 10 bases at J, with 12 bases between the two ends. This CDR3 spans 13 amino acids. Based on the CDR3 plus reference TRBV28 and TRBJ1-4, the full variable domain is DVKVTQSSRYLVKRTGEKVFLECVQDMDHENMFWYRQDPGLGLRLIYFSYDVKMKEKGDIPEGYSVSREKKERFSLILESASTNQTSMYLCASSLVSGAKLFFGSGTQLSVL.

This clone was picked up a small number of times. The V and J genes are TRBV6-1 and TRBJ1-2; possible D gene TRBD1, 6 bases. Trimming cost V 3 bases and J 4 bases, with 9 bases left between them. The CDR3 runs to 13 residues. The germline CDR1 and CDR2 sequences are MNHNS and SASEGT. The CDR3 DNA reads TGTGCCAGCAGTGAGAGGGGGGCCTATGGCTACACCTTC. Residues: CASSERGAYGYTF.

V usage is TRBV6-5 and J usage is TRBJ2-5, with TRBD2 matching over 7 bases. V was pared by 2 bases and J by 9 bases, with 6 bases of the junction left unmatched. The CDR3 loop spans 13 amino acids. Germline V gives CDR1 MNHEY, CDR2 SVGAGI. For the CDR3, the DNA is TGTGCCAGCAGTTACCGAGACGGACTAGCCCAGTACTTC. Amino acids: CASSYRDGLAQYF.

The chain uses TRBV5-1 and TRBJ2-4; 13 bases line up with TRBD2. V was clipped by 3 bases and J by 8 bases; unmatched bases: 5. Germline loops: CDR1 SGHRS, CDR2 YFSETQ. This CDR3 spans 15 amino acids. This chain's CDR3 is CASSWGTSGNDIQYF. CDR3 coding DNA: TGCGCCAGCAGCTGGGGGACTAGCGGGAATGACATTCAGTACTTC.

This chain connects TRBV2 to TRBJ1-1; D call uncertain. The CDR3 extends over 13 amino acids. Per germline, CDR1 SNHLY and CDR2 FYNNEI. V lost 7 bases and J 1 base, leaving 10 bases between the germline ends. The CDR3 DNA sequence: TGTGCCAGCACCCAACGGGCGAACACTGAAGCTTTCTTT. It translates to CASTQRANTEAFF.

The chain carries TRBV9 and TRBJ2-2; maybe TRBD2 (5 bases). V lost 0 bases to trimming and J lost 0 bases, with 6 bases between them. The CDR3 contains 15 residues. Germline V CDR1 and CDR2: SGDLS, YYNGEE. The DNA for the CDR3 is TGTGCCAGCAGCGTAGGACTAACGAACACCGGGGAGCTGTTTTTT. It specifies CASSVGLTNTGELFF.